The source of this T cell receptor (beta chain) is a study of cytomegalovirus exposure and HLA in healthy donors. Study details: T cells numbering about 200 million yielded 100 million to 120 million unique TCR beta sequences in an earlier analysis.

Use of 60 Vbeta and 13 Jbeta primers characterized the PCR. Some clones are missing from TCRdb's copy, which holds only in-frame ones; the method was immunoSEQ multiplex PCR. Of about 130,000 clones listed, about 10% were seen once; the top ten hold 4.6%. In the case of this clone: Antigen specificity is unknown.

Study-level results: In a later analysis, TCR association rates varied by HLA locus: DRB1 most, HLA-C fewest.

Sequencing was carried out using PBMCs. The sequence came from a woman younger than 30 in good health and CMV-seropositive.

The CDR3 region has the DNA TGTGCCATCTTGACGGGGGGGACAGCCGAGTTCTTC. Protein: CAILTGGTAEFF. The J gene is TRBJ2-1, the V gene TRBV6-1; possible D gene TRBD2, 8 bases. CDR3 size: 12 residues. Germline CDR1 is MNHNS and CDR2 is SASEGT. Deletions cut 10 bases from V and 14 bases from J, with 21 bases between.